These T cell receptor beta chains were read from a single sample in a study of blood T cell repertoires in COVID-19. Sequenced by immunoSEQ multiplex PCR; TCRdb stores in-frame clones only, minus some. The table has 150,000 to 200,000 clones, approximately 83% seen once; the top ten hold roughly 9%. The source material was peripheral blood. The receptors shown here come from a woman of 80 years or more with active or convalescent COVID-19. Each CDR3 is given with its conserved first and last residue. A D gene is named only where the DNA matches it firmly. Only some rows state a clone size, as once, few, many or a class for expanded clones.

J gene | V gene | clone size | D gene | CDR3 DNA | CDR3 protein
TRBJ1-5 | TRBV3-1/TRBV3-2 | NA | NA | TGTGCCAGCAGCCAAGGACACCAGTCCAATCAGCCCCAGCATTTT | CASSQGHQSNQPQHF
TRBJ1-2 | TRBV3-1/TRBV3-2 | NA | TRBD1 | TGTGCCAGCAGCCGGGGACAGGGGGTCAAGGGCTACACCTTC | CASSRGQGVKGYTF
TRBJ1-6 | TRBV7-2 | few | TRBD1 | TGTGCCAGCAGCTCAAGACAGGGGTCGGGTAATTCACCCCTCCACTTT | CASSSRQGSGNSPLHF
TRBJ1-2 | TRBV5-4 | once | NA | TGTGCCAGCAGCATCGACTGGAACTATGGCTACACCTTC | CASSIDWNYGYTF
TRBJ1-4 | TRBV9 | NA | TRBD1 | TGTGCCAGCAGCTCTAGACAGGGGGCGAATGAAAAACTGTTTTTT | CASSSRQGANEKLFF
TRBJ2-2 | TRBV9 | NA | TRBD2 | TGTGCCAGCAGGCCTAGCGGGGAGAACACCGGGGAGCTGTTTTTT | CASRPSGENTGELFF
TRBJ2-5 | TRBV7-2 | NA | NA | TGTGCCAGCAGCGCCAGGGGTATTCGGACGGAGACCCAGTACTTC | CASSARGIRTETQYF
TRBJ2-5 | TRBV30 | NA | NA | TGTGCCTGGAAGTCTTGGCTAGGGGGAGATGAGACCCAGTACTTC | CAWKSWLGGDETQYF
TRBJ1-2 | TRBV9 | NA | NA | TGTGCCAGCAGCGTAGCCCCTGGGAGTGGCTACACCTTC | CASSVAPGSGYTF
TRBJ2-7 | TRBV3-1/TRBV3-2 | NA | NA | TGTGCCAGCAGCCCCCCGTCCCAGGGCGAGCAGTACTTC | CASSPPSQGEQYF
TRBJ1-5 | TRBV27 | NA | TRBD1 | TGTGCCAGCAGGAAGTTTGGGGACAGGGAAAGCAATCAGCCCCAGCATTTT | CASRKFGDRESNQPQHF
TRBJ1-5 | TRBV5-6 | once | TRBD1 | TGTGCCAGCAGCGGCCGGGACAGGGGGCCCAATCAGCCCCAGCATTTT | CASSGRDRGPNQPQHF
TRBJ1-6 | TRBV27 | few | NA | TGTGCCAGTCTCAGTTTACGGGGGTCCTATAATTCACCCCTCCACTTT | CASLSLRGSYNSPLHF
TRBJ2-5 | TRBV7-2 | NA | NA | TGTGCCAGCAGCTCAAGCAAAAACGGGGAGACCCAGTACTTC | CASSSSKNGETQYF
TRBJ2-1 | TRBV6-5 | NA | TRBD1 | TGTGCCAGCAGAACCCCGGGACAGGGAAAAAATGAGCAGTTCTTC | CASRTPGQGKNEQFF
TRBJ1-5 | TRBV6-1 | NA | NA | TGTGCCAGCAGTGGTAGGGACAAGGAGACTTATAGCAATCAGCCCCAGCATTTT | CASSGRDKETYSNQPQHF
TRBJ1-6 | TRBV19 | NA | NA | TGTGCCAGTAGTACCGCAGGCCTTAATTCACCCCTCCACTTT | CASSTAGLNSPLHF
TRBJ1-5 | TRBV7-9 | NA | NA | TGTGCCAGCAGCCCCCCGGACGAGGGACAGCCCCAGCATTTT | CASSPPDEGQPQHF
TRBJ1-6 | TRBV5-1 | NA | TRBD1 | TGCGCCAGCAGCTTGGAAGGGGACAGGGGTTCTTCACCCCTCCACTTT | CASSLEGDRGSSPLHF
TRBJ2-1 | TRBV27 | NA | NA | TGTGCCAGCAGTTATGACTGGAGCTCCTACAATGAGCAGTTCTTC | CASSYDWSSYNEQFF
TRBJ1-3 | TRBV7-2 | NA | NA | TGTGCCAGCACGACAGGCCCAGCGGCTGGAAACACCATATATTTT | CASTTGPAAGNTIYF
TRBJ2-1 | TRBV14 | NA | TRBD2 | TGTGCCAGCAGCCAAACTGTAGCGGGTCATAGAGGTGAGCAGTTCTTC | CASSQTVAGHRGEQFF
TRBJ2-5 | TRBV13 | NA | TRBD2 | TGTGCCAGCAGCTTAGGCGGGGGGGCCGGAGAGACCCAGTACTTC | CASSLGGGAGETQYF
TRBJ2-1 | TRBV4-3 | NA | TRBD1 | TGCGCCAGCAGCCAAGATCCCCGGGACAGGGGGCAAGATGGTGAGCAGTTCTTC | CASSQDPRDRGQDGEQFF
TRBJ1-5 | TRBV28 | NA | NA | TGTGCCAGCAGTTTAATCGGTAAAGGCAATCAGCCCCAGCATTTT | CASSLIGKGNQPQHF
TRBJ2-7 | TRBV7-2 | NA | TRBD1 | TGTGCCAGCAGCCGACAGGGGGACTACGAGCAGTACTTC | CASSRQGDYEQYF
TRBJ1-4 | TRBV10-3 | NA | NA | TGTGCCATCAGTGAGTCTGGACAGAAAACAACTAATGAAAAACTGTTTTTT | CAISESGQKTTNEKLFF
TRBJ1-1 | TRBV5-4 | NA | TRBD1 | TGTGCCAGGGGTAAGGGGGCGGGTACTGAAGCTTTCTTT | CARGKGAGTEAFF